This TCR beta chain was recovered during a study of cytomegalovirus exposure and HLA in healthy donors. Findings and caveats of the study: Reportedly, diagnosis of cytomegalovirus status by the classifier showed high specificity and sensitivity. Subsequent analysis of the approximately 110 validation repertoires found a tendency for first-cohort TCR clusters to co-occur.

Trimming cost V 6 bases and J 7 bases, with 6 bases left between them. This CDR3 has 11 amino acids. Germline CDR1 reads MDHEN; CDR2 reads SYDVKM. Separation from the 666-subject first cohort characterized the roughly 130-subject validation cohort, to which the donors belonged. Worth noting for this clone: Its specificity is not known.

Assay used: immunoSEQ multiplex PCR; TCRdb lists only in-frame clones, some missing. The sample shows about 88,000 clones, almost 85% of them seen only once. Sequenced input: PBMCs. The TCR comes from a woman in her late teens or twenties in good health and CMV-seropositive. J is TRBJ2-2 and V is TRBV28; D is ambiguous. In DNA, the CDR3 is TGTGCCAGCAGCTCGGTCGGGGAGCTGTTTTTT. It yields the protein CASSSVGELFF.